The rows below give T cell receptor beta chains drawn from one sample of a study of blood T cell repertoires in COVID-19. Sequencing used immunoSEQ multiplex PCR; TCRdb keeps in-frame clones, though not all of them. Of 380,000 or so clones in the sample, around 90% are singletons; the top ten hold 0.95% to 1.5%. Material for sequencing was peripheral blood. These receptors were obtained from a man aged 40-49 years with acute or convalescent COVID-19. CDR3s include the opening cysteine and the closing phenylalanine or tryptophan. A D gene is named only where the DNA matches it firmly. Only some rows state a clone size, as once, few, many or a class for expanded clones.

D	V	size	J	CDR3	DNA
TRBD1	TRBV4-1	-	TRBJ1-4	CASSPRTGFNEKLFF	TGCGCCAGCAGCCCCCGGACAGGGTTTAATGAAAAACTGTTTTTT
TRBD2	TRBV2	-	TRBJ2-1	CASRVTSGGGNEQFF	TGTGCCAGCAGGGTGACTAGCGGGGGGGGCAATGAGCAGTTCTTC
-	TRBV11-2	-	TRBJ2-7	CASSYTGSRFYEQYF	TGTGCCAGCAGCTATACAGGGTCTCGGTTCTACGAGCAGTACTTC
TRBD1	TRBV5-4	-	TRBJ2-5	CASNQQGQETQYF	TGTGCCAGCAACCAACAGGGGCAAGAGACCCAGTACTTC
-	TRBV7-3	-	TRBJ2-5	CASSRTATEETQYF	TGTGCCAGCAGCCGGACAGCAACGGAAGAGACCCAGTACTTC
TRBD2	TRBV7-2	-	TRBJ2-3	CASTPSGGAAADTQYF	TGTGCCAGCACCCCCAGCGGGGGGGCCGCGGCAGATACGCAGTATTTT
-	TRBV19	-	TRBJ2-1	CASSIRGDSYNEQFF	TGTGCCAGTAGTATTCGGGGAGACTCCTACAATGAGCAGTTCTTC
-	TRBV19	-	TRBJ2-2	CASPPGGELFF	TGTGCCAGCCCCCCGGGCGGGGAGCTGTTTTTT
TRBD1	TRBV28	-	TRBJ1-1	CASSSKPDRGNTEAFF	TGTGCCAGCAGTTCCAAACCGGACAGGGGGAACACTGAAGCTTTCTTT
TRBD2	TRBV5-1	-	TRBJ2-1	CASSLGPSGGSYTYNEQFF	TGCGCCAGCAGCTTGGGACCTAGCGGGGGCTCATACACCTACAATGAGCAGTTCTTC
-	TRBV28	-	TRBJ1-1	CASTRVGIGTEAFF	TGTGCCAGCACCAGGGTGGGGATCGGCACTGAAGCTTTCTTT
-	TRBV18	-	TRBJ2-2	CASSPPVEGRTGELFF	TGTGCCAGCTCACCACCGGTGGAGGGGAGGACCGGGGAGCTGTTTTTT
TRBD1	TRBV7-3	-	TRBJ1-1	CASSFNGQGTEAFF	TGTGCCAGCAGCTTCAATGGACAGGGCACTGAAGCTTTCTTT
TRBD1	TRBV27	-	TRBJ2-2	CASSMNYRDRINTGELFF	TGTGCCAGCAGTATGAATTACCGGGACAGGATCAACACCGGGGAGCTGTTTTTT
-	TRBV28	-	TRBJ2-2	CASSLILSGPPSGELFF	TGTGCCAGCAGTTTAATTCTCAGCGGACCGCCCTCCGGGGAGCTGTTTTTT
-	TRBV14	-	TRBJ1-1	CASSQGRKRSTEAFF	TGTGCCAGCAGCCAAGGACGGAAGAGGAGCACTGAAGCTTTCTTT
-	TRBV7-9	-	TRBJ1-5	CASSYGGLRSNQPQHF	TGTGCCAGCAGCTACGGGGGTTTACGAAGCAATCAGCCCCAGCATTTT
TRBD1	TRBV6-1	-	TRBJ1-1	CASSEGVQGDTEAFF	TGTGCCAGCAGTGAAGGGGTCCAGGGGGACACTGAAGCTTTCTTT
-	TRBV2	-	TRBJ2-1	CASSNRVSYNEQFF	TGTGCCAGCAGCAACAGGGTCTCCTACAATGAGCAGTTCTTC
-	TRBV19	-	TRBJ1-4	CASSMRLTNEKLFF	TGTGCCAGTAGTATGCGGTTAACTAATGAAAAACTGTTTTTT
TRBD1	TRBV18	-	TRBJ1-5	CASSPQGANGNQPQHF	TGTGCCAGCTCACCACAGGGGGCGAATGGCAATCAGCCCCAGCATTTT
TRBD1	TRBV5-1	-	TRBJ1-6	CASSLETGKNNSPLHF	TGCGCCAGCAGCTTGGAGACAGGGAAGAATAATTCACCCCTCCACTTT
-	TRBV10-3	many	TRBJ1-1	CAIRQLGGTEAFF	TGTGCCATCAGACAATTGGGGGGTACTGAAGCTTTCTTT
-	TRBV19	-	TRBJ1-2	CASSIGRVYGYTF	TGTGCCAGTAGTATCGGCAGGGTCTATGGCTACACCTTC
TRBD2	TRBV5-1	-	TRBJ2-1	CASSLDLAGTYNEQFF	TGCGCCAGCAGCTTGGATCTAGCGGGTACCTACAATGAGCAGTTCTTC
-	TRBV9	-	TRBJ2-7	CASSKRDTNYEQYF	TGTGCCAGCAGCAAACGGGACACCAACTACGAGCAGTACTTC
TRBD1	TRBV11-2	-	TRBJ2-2	CASSYGTGHTGELFF	TGTGCCAGCAGTTACGGGACAGGGCACACCGGGGAGCTGTTTTTT
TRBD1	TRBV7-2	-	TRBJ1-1	CASSLMTGSTEAFF	TGTGCCAGCAGCTTAATGACAGGGTCCACTGAAGCTTTCTTT
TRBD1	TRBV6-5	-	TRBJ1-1	CASSRSRDRNTEAFF	TGTGCCAGCAGTCGGTCCCGGGACAGGAACACTGAAGCTTTCTTT
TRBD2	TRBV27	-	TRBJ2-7	CASSYHSGAEQYF	TGTGCCAGCAGTTACCATAGCGGGGCCGAGCAGTACTTC
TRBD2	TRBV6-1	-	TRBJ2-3	CASSVNSGPTSTDTQYF	TGTGCCAGCAGTGTAAATAGCGGGCCCACTAGCACAGATACGCAGTATTTT
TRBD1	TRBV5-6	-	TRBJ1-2	CASSAAGTGDFGYTF	TGTGCCAGCAGCGCGGCCGGGACAGGGGACTTTGGCTACACCTTC
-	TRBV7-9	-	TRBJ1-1	CASSLGNYRGKGGTEAFF	TGTGCCAGCAGCTTAGGTAATTATAGGGGGAAAGGTGGGACTGAAGCTTTCTTT
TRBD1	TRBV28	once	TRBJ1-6	CASRERQGRESPLHF	TGTGCCAGCAGGGAACGACAGGGTAGGGAATCACCCCTCCACTTT
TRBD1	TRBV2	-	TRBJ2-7	CASSELGRGPYEQYF	TGTGCCAGCAGTGAACTGGGTAGGGGGCCCTACGAGCAGTACTTC
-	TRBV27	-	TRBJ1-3	CASSSGRNGNTIYF	TGTGCCAGCAGTTCTGGCAGAAATGGAAACACCATATATTTT
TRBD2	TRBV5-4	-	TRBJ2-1	CASSLKLAGNEQFF	TGTGCCAGCAGCTTAAAACTAGCGGGGAATGAGCAGTTCTTC
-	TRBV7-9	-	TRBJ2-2	CASSPVDGGYTGELFF	TGTGCCAGCAGCCCGGTGGACGGAGGATACACCGGGGAGCTGTTTTTT
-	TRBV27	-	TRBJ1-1	CASSSANRVGETEAFF	TGTGCCAGCAGTTCGGCAAACAGGGTAGGGGAGACTGAAGCTTTCTTT
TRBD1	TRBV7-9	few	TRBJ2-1	CASYDRETGSYNEQFF	TGTGCCAGCTATGACAGGGAAACGGGCTCCTACAATGAGCAGTTCTTC
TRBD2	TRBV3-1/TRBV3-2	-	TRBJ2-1	CASRGLAVGGRGHNEQFF	TGTGCCAGCAGGGGACTAGCGGTTGGAGGTCGAGGACACAATGAGCAGTTCTTC
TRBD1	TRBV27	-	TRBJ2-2	CASSLDRVSTGELFF	TGTGCCAGCAGCCTAGACAGGGTCAGCACCGGGGAGCTGTTTTTT
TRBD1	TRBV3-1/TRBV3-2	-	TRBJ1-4	CASSQSLGTGEEKLFF	TGTGCCAGCAGCCAATCGCTGGGGACAGGGGAAGAAAAACTGTTTTTT
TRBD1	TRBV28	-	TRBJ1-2	CASSLAGGTYGYTF	TGTGCCAGCAGCCTCGCAGGGGGCACCTATGGCTACACCTTC
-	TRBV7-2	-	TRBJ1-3	CASSLNPGAGNTIYF	TGTGCCAGCAGCTTAAACCCAGGGGCTGGAAACACCATATATTTT
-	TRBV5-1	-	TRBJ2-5	CASSLVQGGETQYF	TGCGCCAGCAGCTTGGTGCAGGGGGGAGAGACCCAGTACTTC
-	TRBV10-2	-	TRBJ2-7	CASSESLGRGNSYEQYF	TGCGCCAGCAGTGAGTCGCTAGGCCGAGGAAACTCCTACGAGCAGTACTTC
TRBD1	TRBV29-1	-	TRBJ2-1	CSVAGTGNYNEQFF	TGCAGCGTCGCCGGGACAGGGAACTACAATGAGCAGTTCTTC
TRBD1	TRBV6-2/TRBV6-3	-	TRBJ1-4	CASSGPGQGREKLFF	TGTGCCAGCAGCGGCCCGGGACAGGGGAGAGAAAAACTGTTTTTT
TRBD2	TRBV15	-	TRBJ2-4	CATSREIAGRDIQYF	TGTGCCACCAGCAGAGAGATTGCCGGGAGGGACATTCAGTACTTC
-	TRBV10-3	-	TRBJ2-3	CAISEFAGSTDTQYF	TGTGCCATCAGTGAGTTTGCGGGTAGCACAGATACGCAGTATTTT
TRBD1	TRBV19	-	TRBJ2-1	CASSPARDRVYNEQFF	TGTGCCAGTAGTCCTGCCCGGGACAGGGTATACAATGAGCAGTTCTTC
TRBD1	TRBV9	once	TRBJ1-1	CASSVFGDRGNTEAFF	TGTGCCAGCAGCGTATTCGGGGACAGGGGGAACACTGAAGCTTTCTTT